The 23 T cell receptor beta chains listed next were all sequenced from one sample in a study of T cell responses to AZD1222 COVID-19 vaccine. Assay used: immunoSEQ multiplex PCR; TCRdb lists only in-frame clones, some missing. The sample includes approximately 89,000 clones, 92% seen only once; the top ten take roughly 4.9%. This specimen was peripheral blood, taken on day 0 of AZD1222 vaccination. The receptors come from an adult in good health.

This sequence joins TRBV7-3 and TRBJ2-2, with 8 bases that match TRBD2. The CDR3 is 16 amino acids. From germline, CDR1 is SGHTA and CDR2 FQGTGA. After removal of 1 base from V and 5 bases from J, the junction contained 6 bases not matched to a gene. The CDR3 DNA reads TGTGCCAGCAGCTTAAGATCGGGAGGGCGGACCGGGGAGCTGTTTTTT. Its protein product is CASSLRSGGRTGELFF.

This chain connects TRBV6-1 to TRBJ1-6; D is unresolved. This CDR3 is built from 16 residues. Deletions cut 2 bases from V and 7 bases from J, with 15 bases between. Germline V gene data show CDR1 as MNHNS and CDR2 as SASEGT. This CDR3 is CASSELGRGRNSPLHF. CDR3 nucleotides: TGTGCCAGCAGTGAACTAGGGAGAGGGAGGAATTCACCCCTCCACTTT.

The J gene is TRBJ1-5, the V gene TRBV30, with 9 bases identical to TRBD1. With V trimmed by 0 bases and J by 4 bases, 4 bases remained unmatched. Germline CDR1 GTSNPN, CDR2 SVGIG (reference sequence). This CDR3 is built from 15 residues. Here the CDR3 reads CAWSVFGTGNQPQHF. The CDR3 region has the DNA TGTGCCTGGAGTGTATTCGGGACAGGGAATCAGCCCCAGCATTTT. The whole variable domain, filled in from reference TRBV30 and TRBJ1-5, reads SQTIHQWPATLVQPVGSPLSLECTVEGTSNPNLYWYRQAAGRGLQLLFYSVGIGQISSEVPQNLSASRPQDRQFILSSKKLLLSDSGFYLCAWSVFGTGNQPQHFGDGTRLSIL.

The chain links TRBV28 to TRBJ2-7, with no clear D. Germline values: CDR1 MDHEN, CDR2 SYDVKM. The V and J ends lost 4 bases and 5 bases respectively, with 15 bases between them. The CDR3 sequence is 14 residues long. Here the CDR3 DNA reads TGTGCCAGCAGTTCTACATGGATTACCGACGAGCAGTACTTC. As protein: CASSSTWITDEQYF.

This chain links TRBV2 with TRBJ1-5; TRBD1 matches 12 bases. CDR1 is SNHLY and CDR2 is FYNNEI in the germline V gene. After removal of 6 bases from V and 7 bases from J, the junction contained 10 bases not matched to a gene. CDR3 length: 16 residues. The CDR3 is CASRARGTGGRQPQHF. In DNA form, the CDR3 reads TGTGCCAGCAGGGCGAGAGGGACAGGGGGCAGGCAGCCCCAGCATTTT.

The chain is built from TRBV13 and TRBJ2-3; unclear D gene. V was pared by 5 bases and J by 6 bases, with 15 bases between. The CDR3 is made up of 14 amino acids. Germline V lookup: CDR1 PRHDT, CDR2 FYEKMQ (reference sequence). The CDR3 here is CASSRVPSSDTQYF. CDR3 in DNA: TGTGCCAGCAGCCGAGTCCCATCCTCGGATACGCAGTATTTT.

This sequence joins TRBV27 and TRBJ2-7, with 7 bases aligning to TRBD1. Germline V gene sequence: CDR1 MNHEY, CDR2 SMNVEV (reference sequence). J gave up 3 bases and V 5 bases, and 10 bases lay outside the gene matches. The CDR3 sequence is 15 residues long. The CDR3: CASSPSDRAGYEQYF. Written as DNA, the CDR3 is TGTGCCAGCAGTCCTTCAGACAGGGCCGGCTACGAGCAGTACTTC.

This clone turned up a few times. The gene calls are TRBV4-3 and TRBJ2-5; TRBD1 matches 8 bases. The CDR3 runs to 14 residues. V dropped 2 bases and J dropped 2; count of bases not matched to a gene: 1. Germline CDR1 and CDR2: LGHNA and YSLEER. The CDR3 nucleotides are TGCGCCAGCAGCCAATGGACAGGGCAAGAGACCCAGTACTTC. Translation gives CASSQWTGQETQYF.

The CDR3 region is CASRTSGSATGELFF. In nucleotides, the CDR3 is TGTGCCAGCAGGACTAGCGGGAGCGCCACCGGGGAGCTGTTTTTT. The gene calls are TRBV25-1 and TRBJ2-2; TRBD2 aligns across 12 bases. The CDR3 consists of 15 residues. The germline V gene encodes CDR1 MGHDK and CDR2 SYGVNS. After removal of 6 bases from V and 4 bases from J, the junction contained 3 bases not matched to a gene.

This CDR3 reads CAIRPSYNSPLHF. The DNA of the CDR3 is TGTGCCATCCGGCCCAGCTATAATTCACCCCTCCACTTT. The chain combines TRBV15 with TRBJ1-6; D gene ambiguous. V shed 10 bases and J shed 3 bases, with 10 bases lying between them. The CDR3 has 13 amino acids. CDR1 LNHNV and CDR2 YYDKDF come from the germline V gene (reference sequence).

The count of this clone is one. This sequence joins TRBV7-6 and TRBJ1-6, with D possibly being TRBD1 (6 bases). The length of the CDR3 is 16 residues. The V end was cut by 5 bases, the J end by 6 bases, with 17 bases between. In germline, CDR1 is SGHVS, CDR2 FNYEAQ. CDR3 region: CASSPLGGAGNSPLHF. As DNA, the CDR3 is TGTGCCAGCAGCCCCCTCGGGGGGGCAGGTAATTCACCCCTCCACTTT.

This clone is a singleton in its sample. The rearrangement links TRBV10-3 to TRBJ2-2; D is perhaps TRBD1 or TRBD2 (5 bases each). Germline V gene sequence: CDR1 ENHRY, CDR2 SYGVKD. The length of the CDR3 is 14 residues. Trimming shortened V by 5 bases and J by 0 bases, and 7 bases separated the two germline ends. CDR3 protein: CAISRGPNTGELFF. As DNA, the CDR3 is TGTGCCATCAGTCGGGGACCGAACACCGGGGAGCTGTTTTTT.

CDR3 region: CASSLAPEQYF. For the CDR3, the DNA is TGTGCCAGCAGCTTAGCCCCCGAGCAGTACTTC. V and J are TRBV5-8 and TRBJ2-7; unclear D gene. The CDR3 runs to 11 residues. The germline V and J ends were trimmed by 2 bases and 6 bases, with 6 bases remaining between them. Germline CDR1 reads SGHTS; CDR2 reads YDEGEE.

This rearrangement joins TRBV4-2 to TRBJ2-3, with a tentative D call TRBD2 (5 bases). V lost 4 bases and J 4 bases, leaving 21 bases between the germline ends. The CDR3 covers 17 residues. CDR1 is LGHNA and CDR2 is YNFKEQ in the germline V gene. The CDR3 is CASSLTREAVKADTQYF. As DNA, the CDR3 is TGTGCCAGCAGCCTCACGAGGGAAGCAGTTAAGGCAGATACGCAGTATTTT.

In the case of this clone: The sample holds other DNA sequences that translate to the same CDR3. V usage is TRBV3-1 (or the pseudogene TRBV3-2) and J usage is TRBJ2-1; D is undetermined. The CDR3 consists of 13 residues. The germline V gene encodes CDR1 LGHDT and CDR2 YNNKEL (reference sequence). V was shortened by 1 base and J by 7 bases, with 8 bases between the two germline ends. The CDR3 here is CASSQVGLNEQFF. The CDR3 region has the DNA TGTGCCAGCAGCCAAGTAGGTTTGAATGAGCAGTTCTTC.

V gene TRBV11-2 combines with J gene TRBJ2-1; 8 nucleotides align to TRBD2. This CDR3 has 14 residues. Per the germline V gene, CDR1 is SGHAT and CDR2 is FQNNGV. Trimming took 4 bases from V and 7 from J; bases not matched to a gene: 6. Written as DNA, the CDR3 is TGTGCCAGCAGCTCGGGCGGGAGGCTAAATGAGCAGTTCTTC. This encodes CASSSGGRLNEQFF.

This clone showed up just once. CDR3 DNA sequence: TGTGCTAGTGGTTTCGGACAGGGTGGATTGGGTGAGCAGTTCTTC. It is translated as CASGFGQGGLGEQFF. The chain combines TRBV12-5 with TRBJ2-1, with 8 bases that match TRBD1. With V trimmed by 3 bases and J by 9 bases, 10 bases remained unmatched. The germline gives CDR1 LGHNT, CDR2 FRNRAP. This CDR3 is 15 amino acids long.

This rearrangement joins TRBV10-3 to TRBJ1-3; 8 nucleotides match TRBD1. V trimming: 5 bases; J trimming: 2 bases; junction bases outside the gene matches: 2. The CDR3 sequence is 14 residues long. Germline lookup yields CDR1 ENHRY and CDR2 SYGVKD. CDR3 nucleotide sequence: TGTGCCATCAGTCCACAGGGGGCTGGAAACACCATATATTTT. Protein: CAISPQGAGNTIYF.

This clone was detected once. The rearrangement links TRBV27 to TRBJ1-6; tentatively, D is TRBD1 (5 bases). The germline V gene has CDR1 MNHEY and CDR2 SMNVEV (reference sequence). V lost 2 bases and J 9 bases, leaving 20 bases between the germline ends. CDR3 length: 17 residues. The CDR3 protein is CASSLTPGRGRGSPLHF. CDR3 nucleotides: TGTGCCAGCAGTTTAACCCCGGGGAGGGGAAGGGGTTCACCCCTCCACTTT.

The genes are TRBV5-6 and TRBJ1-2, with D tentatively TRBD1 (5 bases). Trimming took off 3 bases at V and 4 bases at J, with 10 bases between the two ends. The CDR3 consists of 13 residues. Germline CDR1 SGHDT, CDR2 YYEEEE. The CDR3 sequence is CASSSRGAYGYTF. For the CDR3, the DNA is TGTGCCAGCAGCTCGAGGGGTGCCTATGGCTACACCTTC.

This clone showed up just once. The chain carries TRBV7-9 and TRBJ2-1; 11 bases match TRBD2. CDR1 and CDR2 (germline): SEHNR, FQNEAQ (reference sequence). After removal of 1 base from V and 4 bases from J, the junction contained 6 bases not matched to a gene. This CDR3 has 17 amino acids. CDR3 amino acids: CASSLVTASGRYNEQFF. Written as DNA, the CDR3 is TGTGCCAGCAGCTTAGTCACGGCTAGCGGGAGGTACAATGAGCAGTTCTTC.

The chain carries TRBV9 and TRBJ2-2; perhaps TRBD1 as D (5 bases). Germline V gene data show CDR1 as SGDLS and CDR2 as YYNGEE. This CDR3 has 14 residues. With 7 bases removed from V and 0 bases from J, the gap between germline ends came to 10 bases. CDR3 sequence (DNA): TGTGCCAGCCGCGACAGAACGAACACCGGGGAGCTGTTTTTT. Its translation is CASRDRTNTGELFF.

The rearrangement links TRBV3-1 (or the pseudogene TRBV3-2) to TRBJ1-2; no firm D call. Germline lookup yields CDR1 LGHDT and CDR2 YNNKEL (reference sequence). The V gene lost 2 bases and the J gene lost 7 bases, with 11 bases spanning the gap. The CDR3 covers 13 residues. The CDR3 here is CASSQSVGPGYTF. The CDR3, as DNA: TGTGCCAGCAGCCAATCTGTAGGGCCTGGCTACACCTTC.